The sequence of this T cell receptor beta chain was determined in a study of T cells in Graves' hyperthyroidism and ophthalmopathy. A note on this clonotype: Its antigen is still unknown.

The CDR3 regions of TCR beta were amplified from RNA transcripts. HTBI primers were the set used in a first-round RT-PCR of the TCR CDR3. TCRdb fed the multiplex PCR reads into MiXCR, producing one record per CDR3 protein. The table lists 200,000 to 300,000 distinct CDR3 sequences, approximately 25% of them singletons, with around 40% in the top ten. Whole-study findings and limits: Blood also carried most thyroid clonotypes expanded above 0.001.

Trimming took off 10 bases at V and 9 bases at J, with 15 bases between the two ends. The CDR3 loop spans 11 amino acids. Germline CDR1 reads MNHNS; CDR2 reads SASEGT. Sequencing used blood. The chain combines TRBV6-1 with TRBJ2-5; D might be TRBD1 or TRBD2, each matching 5 bases. The clonotype was recovered from a woman in her forties with Graves' ophthalmopathy. The CDR3 is CATRALGAQYF. The CDR3 DNA is TGTGCCACCCGGGCCCTGGGGGCCCAGTACTTC.